The rows below give T cell receptor beta chains drawn from one sample of a study of CD4+ T cells in melanoma. Sequencing was performed with immunoSEQ multiplex PCR; in TCRdb, only in-frame clones are kept and a portion is missing. The sample records over 130,000 clones, over 90% being singletons. The receptors were gathered from a human donor with melanoma. CDR3s leave out the opening cysteine and the closing phenylalanine or tryptophan. A D gene is named only where the DNA matches it firmly.

j_gene: TRBJ1-3
v_gene: TRBV6-5
d_gene: TRBD1
CDR3aa: ASSPTGGVGNTIY

j_gene: TRBJ1-4
v_gene: TRBV6-1
d_gene: -
CDR3aa: ASRDPEKLF

j_gene: TRBJ1-4
v_gene: TRBV11-1
d_gene: -
CDR3aa: ASSLEFGENEKLF

j_gene: TRBJ1-4
v_gene: TRBV2
d_gene: TRBD1
CDR3aa: ASSLGTGGGEKLF

j_gene: TRBJ2-1
v_gene: TRBV5-6
d_gene: -
CDR3aa: ASSLQGRDQF

j_gene: TRBJ2-7
v_gene: TRBV28
d_gene: TRBD1
CDR3aa: ASSLRTGTGINEQY

j_gene: TRBJ2-5
v_gene: TRBV5-1
d_gene: TRBD1
CDR3aa: ASSPGQGSWETQY

j_gene: TRBJ1-5
v_gene: TRBV2
d_gene: -
CDR3aa: ASRGLWENQPQH

j_gene: TRBJ2-7
v_gene: TRBV4-1
d_gene: -
CDR3aa: ASSPLGRGREQY

j_gene: TRBJ1-2
v_gene: TRBV30
d_gene: TRBD1
CDR3aa: ADRDNYGYT

j_gene: TRBJ1-2
v_gene: TRBV27
d_gene: -
CDR3aa: ASSSRAGYGYT

j_gene: TRBJ2-7
v_gene: TRBV5-1
d_gene: -
CDR3aa: ASSYTGFPTYEQY

j_gene: TRBJ1-5
v_gene: TRBV4-2
d_gene: -
CDR3aa: ASSQGSGHGNQPQH

j_gene: TRBJ2-7
v_gene: TRBV15
d_gene: -
CDR3aa: ATSRDGGPAEQY

j_gene: TRBJ1-6
v_gene: TRBV11-2
d_gene: TRBD1
CDR3aa: ASRRGQGLNPLH

j_gene: TRBJ2-2
v_gene: TRBV6-5
d_gene: -
CDR3aa: ASSYSYGSNTGELF

j_gene: TRBJ2-7
v_gene: TRBV5-1
d_gene: -
CDR3aa: ASSLAGRSGEQY

j_gene: TRBJ2-3
v_gene: TRBV4-2
d_gene: TRBD2
CDR3aa: ASSQAGGSSGATDTQY

j_gene: TRBJ1-5
v_gene: TRBV7-9
d_gene: -
CDR3aa: ARFPSGVSQPQH

j_gene: TRBJ1-5
v_gene: TRBV6-1
d_gene: -
CDR3aa: ASSVGGQPQH

j_gene: TRBJ1-2
v_gene: TRBV2
d_gene: -
CDR3aa: ASSEFPQGRGYT

j_gene: TRBJ2-2
v_gene: TRBV29-1
d_gene: -
CDR3aa: SVERNTGELF

j_gene: TRBJ1-2
v_gene: TRBV5-1
d_gene: -
CDR3aa: ASSLVDTGYT

j_gene: TRBJ1-2
v_gene: TRBV19
d_gene: -
CDR3aa: ASSETTVLYGYT

j_gene: TRBJ2-1
v_gene: TRBV7-2
d_gene: TRBD1
CDR3aa: ASSRDRVNEQF

j_gene: TRBJ2-3
v_gene: TRBV19
d_gene: TRBD2
CDR3aa: ASSIGQAGGIDTQY

j_gene: TRBJ1-2
v_gene: TRBV6-5
d_gene: -
CDR3aa: ASSYSQASGGYGYT

j_gene: TRBJ2-3
v_gene: TRBV7-3
d_gene: TRBD2
CDR3aa: ASSFSGGALDTQY

j_gene: TRBJ1-6
v_gene: TRBV30
d_gene: TRBD1
CDR3aa: AWSVRQGVTLH

j_gene: TRBJ1-2
v_gene: TRBV27
d_gene: -
CDR3aa: ASSRTVNYGYT

j_gene: TRBJ1-1
v_gene: TRBV5-5
d_gene: -
CDR3aa: ASSLKQGNTEAF

j_gene: TRBJ2-5
v_gene: TRBV7-7
d_gene: -
CDR3aa: ASSRVAPETQY

j_gene: TRBJ1-1
v_gene: TRBV7-3
d_gene: -
CDR3aa: ASSAFPGLEAF

j_gene: TRBJ2-3
v_gene: TRBV5-1
d_gene: -
CDR3aa: ASSLGATDTQY

j_gene: TRBJ2-7
v_gene: TRBV5-6
d_gene: -
CDR3aa: ASSLGAGAKAYEQY